What follows are 9 T cell receptor beta chains derived from one specimen sequenced in a study of OX40 agonist ivuxolimab in advanced cancers. This table comes from immunoSEQ multiplex PCR, and its TCRdb copy is limited to in-frame clones, with some not included. The sample includes 44,000 or so clones, 88% of them seen just once. The sequencing here drew on CD4+ or CD8+ T cells sorted from blood, taken in a trial of the OX40 agonist ivuxolimab. The source is an adult with an advanced solid tumor such as melanoma, head and neck, liver or kidney cancer.

There are a few counts of this clone. The chain employs TRBV27 and TRBJ1-5, with D hard to call. Germline values: CDR1 MNHEY, CDR2 SMNVEV (reference sequence). Trimming removed 6 bases at V and 9 bases at J, with 12 bases between. The CDR3 sequence is 12 residues long. The CDR3, as DNA: TGTGCCAGCAGCCCCGCCTCTGGGCCCCAGCATTTT. Its translation: CASSPASGPQHF.

This sequence joins TRBV18 and TRBJ1-1; a possible D gene is TRBD1 (5 bases). This CDR3 comprises 14 residues. Germline-derived CDR1 and CDR2 are KGHSH and LQKENI. V lost 3 bases and J lost 0, with 8 bases in between. The CDR3 spells CASSPMGVNTEAFF. The DNA for the CDR3 is TGTGCCAGCTCACCGATGGGGGTGAACACTGAAGCTTTCTTT.

The chain uses TRBV29-1 and TRBJ2-7; D tentatively fits TRBD1 or TRBD2 (5 bases each). Germline V CDR1 and CDR2: SQVTM, ANQGSEA. Trimming left V 6 bases short and J 5 bases short, with 20 bases between. CDR3 length: 14 residues. This CDR3 is CSVGRTLEVDEQYF. CDR3 bases: TGCAGCGTCGGCCGGACACTGGAGGTGGACGAGCAGTACTTC.

The chain couples TRBV15 to TRBJ1-3, with a possible D match to TRBD1 (5 bases). Between the trimmed V and J ends, which lost 3 bases and 4 bases, there was a span of 13 bases. The CDR3 runs 15 residues. Germline V gene data show CDR1 as LNHNV and CDR2 as YYDKDF (reference sequence). This chain's CDR3 is CATSRDAGGGNTIYF. The CDR3 nucleotides read TGTGCCACCAGCAGGGACGCCGGGGGAGGAAACACCATATATTTT.

The chain is built from TRBV28 and TRBJ2-7, with TRBD1 as a possible D gene (6 bases). This CDR3 has 14 residues. Trimming removed 6 bases at V and 6 bases at J, with 18 bases between. CDR1 and CDR2 (germline): MDHEN, SYDVKM. The CDR3 coding sequence is TGTGCCAGCAGCTCAGGGGACCCGGTGGTCGAGCAGTACTTC. Amino acids: CASSSGDPVVEQYF. The full variable domain, with the rest looked up from reference TRBV28 and TRBJ2-7, is DVKVTQSSRYLVKRTGEKVFLECVQDMDHENMFWYRQDPGLGLRLIYFSYDVKMKEKGDIPEGYSVSREKKERFSLILESASTNQTSMYLCASSSGDPVVEQYFGPGTRLTVT.

This clone occurred a few times. V and J are TRBV10-3 and TRBJ2-4; 7 nucleotides agree with TRBD1. The V segment lost 2 bases and the J segment 9 bases; nucleotides outside the gene matches: 4. The germline V gene encodes CDR1 ENHRY and CDR2 SYGVKD. CDR3 size: 13 residues. CDR3 sequence: CAISEDRVGIQYF. The DNA of the CDR3 is TGTGCCATCAGTGAGGACAGGGTGGGCATTCAGTACTTC.

The CDR3 reads CASSLEDTQYF. CDR3 sequence (DNA): TGTGCCAGCAGCTTGGAGGATACGCAGTATTTT. V gene TRBV5-4 combines with J gene TRBJ2-3; D unresolved. Deletions cut 0 bases from V and 6 bases from J, with 2 bases between. The length of the CDR3 is 11 residues. Germline lookup yields CDR1 SGHNT and CDR2 YYREEE (reference sequence).

This clone was observed a single time. The rearrangement links TRBV28 to TRBJ1-2; no reliable D call. This CDR3 spans 16 amino acids. Germline values: CDR1 MDHEN, CDR2 SYDVKM. V was shortened by 2 bases and J by 1 base, with 14 bases between the two germline ends. CDR3 loop: CASSLDRLRSNYGYTF. For the CDR3, the DNA is TGTGCCAGCAGTTTAGATCGTTTACGGAGTAACTATGGCTACACCTTC.

The rearrangement links TRBV27 to TRBJ1-2, with D perhaps TRBD1 (5 bases). Germline lookup yields CDR1 MNHEY and CDR2 SMNVEV (reference sequence). The CDR3 consists of 14 residues. Trimming stripped 3 bases from V and 7 bases from J, with 15 bases between. CDR3 DNA: TGTGCCAGCAGTTTTTGGGGGTCCGAAACTGGCTACACCTTC. Its translation: CASSFWGSETGYTF.